The clone carrying this T cell receptor beta chain appeared a few times. This sample was taken from a study of T-cell reconstitution after alpha-beta-depleted transplantation in children. Preparation of the TCRbeta library was carried out with unique molecular identifiers. TCRdb re-derived calls from the PCR reads in MiXCR, one entry per CDR3 protein. The table shows over 400,000 distinct CDR3 sequences, with roughly an eighth occurring only once. J gave up 4 bases and V 5 bases, and 14 bases lay outside the gene matches. The germline CDR1 and CDR2 sequences are SEHNR and FQNEAQ (reference sequence). This CDR3 has 18 residues.

The clonotype originates from a human donor who donated a stem cell graft to a child with combined immunodeficiency. The rearrangement uses TRBV7-9 and TRBJ2-3; 11 nucleotides align to TRBD2. Material: PBMCs from the stem cell graft donor, obtained from the stem cell graft. This CDR3 is CASSPVPLLAGVPDTQYF. The CDR3 nucleotides read TGTGCCAGCAGCCCCGTCCCTCTACTAGCGGGAGTTCCAGATACGCAGTATTTT.